The clone carrying this TCR beta chain was counted between two and nine times. Using a J-beta primer mix together with a sample-barcoded 5' primer, a second PCR was run for roughly 7 to 11 cycles. Using its own MiXCR run on the 5' RACE reads, TCRdb lists one record per CDR3 protein. The table shows roughly 570,000 distinct CDR3 sequences, with roughly 29% occurring only once. The data are from a study of blood T cells in healthy people across ages. The CDR3 spans 15 residues. Germline assignment: CDR1 SGHTA and CDR2 FQGNSA. V was clipped by 6 bases and J by 4 bases; unmatched bases: 4. The TCR originated in a woman aged 70-85 years in good health. Sequences were obtained from blood. The J gene is TRBJ2-1, the V gene TRBV7-2; TRBD2 matches 12 bases. Here the CDR3 reads CASRLAGGGYNEQFF. The CDR3 DNA reads as TGTGCCAGCAGGCTAGCGGGGGGGGGATACAATGAGCAGTTCTTC. The full variable domain, its missing parts supplied by reference TRBV7-2 and TRBJ2-1, is GAGVSQSPSNKVTEKGKDVELRCDPISGHTALYWYRQSLGQGLEFLIYFQGNSAPDKSGLPSDRFSAERTGGSVSTLTIQRTQQEDSAVYLCASRLAGGGYNEQFFGPGTRLTVL.